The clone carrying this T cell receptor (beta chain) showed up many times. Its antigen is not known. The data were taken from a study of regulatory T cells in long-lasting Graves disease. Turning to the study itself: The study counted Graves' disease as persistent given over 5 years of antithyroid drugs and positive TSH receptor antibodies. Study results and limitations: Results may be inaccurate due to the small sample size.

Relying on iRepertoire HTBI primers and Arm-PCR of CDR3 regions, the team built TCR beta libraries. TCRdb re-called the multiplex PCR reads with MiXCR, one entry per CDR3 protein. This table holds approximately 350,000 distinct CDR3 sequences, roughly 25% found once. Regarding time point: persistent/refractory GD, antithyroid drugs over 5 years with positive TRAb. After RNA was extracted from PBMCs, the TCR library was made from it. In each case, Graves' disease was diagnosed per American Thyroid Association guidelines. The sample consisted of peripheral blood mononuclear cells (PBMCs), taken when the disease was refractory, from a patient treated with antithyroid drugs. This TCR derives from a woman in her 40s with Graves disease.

The CDR3: CASSFLWEAKNTGELFF. CDR3 bases: TGTGCCAGCAGTTTCCTCTGGGAGGCGAAGAACACCGGGGAGCTGTTTTTT. The chain carries TRBV28 and TRBJ2-2; D may be TRBD2 (6 bases). The germline V gene has CDR1 MDHEN and CDR2 SYDVKM. The V end was cut by 3 bases, the J end by 1 base, with 15 bases between. The length of the CDR3 is 17 residues. Full variable domain (remainder filled in from reference TRBV28 and TRBJ2-2): DVKVTQSSRYLVKRTGEKVFLECVQDMDHENMFWYRQDPGLGLRLIYFSYDVKMKEKGDIPEGYSVSREKKERFSLILESASTNQTSMYLCASSFLWEAKNTGELFFGEGSRLTVL.